A single T cell receptor beta chain is shown here with its context. No antigen is known for it. The limits of the CDR3 on the DNA are not certain, so only TCRdb's listed CDR3 is given. These data come from a study of chemoradiotherapy in HPV16-positive cancers. Findings and caveats of the study: During treatment, candidate HPV-specific clones and E7-related motifs expanded in tumor. In HPV16-positive patients, HPV-responsive T-cell expansion tracked better recurrence-free survival. Only a couple of HPV16-positive patients supplied the functional HPV-specificity definition.

15 amino acids form the CDR3, both terminal residues included. In germline, CDR1 is MDHEN, CDR2 SYDVKM. Sequencing was performed with immunoSEQ multiplex PCR; in TCRdb, only in-frame clones are kept and a portion is missing. The repertoire holds 9,500 to 15,000 clones, with 55% to 70% as singletons. This receptor was taken from a human donor with HPV-associated anogenital cancer. The rearrangement uses TRBV28 and TRBJ1-4; the tabulated D call, TRBD1, remains unverified against the DNA. The biological material was taken from a patient who underwent chemoradiotherapy. This chain's CDR3 is CASSTSTGFYGKLFF.